Sequencing of this TCR beta chain was carried out in a study of OX40 agonist ivuxolimab in advanced cancers. Study-wide findings and caveats: Certain nonresponding patients likewise had low normalized T-cell clonal expansion. More expanded clones were found, on average, in CD8+ than in CD4+ T cells.

Details on this clone: Its antigen is undetermined.

Sampling of blood occurred at baseline, cycle 4 day 1, and cycle 7 day 1. The germline CDR1 and CDR2 sequences are MNHEY and SMNVEV (reference sequence). The ends were cut back, 4 bases at V and 8 bases at J, with 12 bases in the middle. This CDR3 region has 13 residues. Profiling relied on immunoSEQ multiplex PCR, and the TCRdb table lists in-frame clones only, not all of them. The sample comprises roughly 60,000 clones, 70% to 90% of which are singletons, and 2.5% to 3.5% rests with the top ten. The sample was CD4+ or CD8+ T cells sorted from blood, taken in a trial of the OX40 agonist ivuxolimab. The origin of this receptor is an adult with an advanced solid tumor such as melanoma, head and neck, liver or kidney cancer. The chain recombines TRBV27 with TRBJ1-5, with a weak D call TRBD1 (5 bases). The CDR3: CASSSEGLKPQHF. The CDR3, as DNA: TGTGCCAGCAGTTCCGAGGGGTTGAAGCCCCAGCATTTT.